The 27 T cell receptor beta chains below were found in one sample sequenced in a study of early stage breast cancer tumors. Profiled with immunoSEQ multiplex PCR; TCRdb holds only in-frame clones, not every one. The table includes around 20,000 clones, 83% detected once. The specimen sequenced was blood. All receptors come from a person aged 65 to 85 with breast cancer.

The V gene is TRBV28, the J gene TRBJ1-2, with TRBD1 matching over 8 bases. Germline CDR1 and CDR2: MDHEN and SYDVKM. With V trimmed by 8 bases and J by 7 bases, 9 bases remained unmatched. CDR3 size: 13 residues. DNA of the CDR3: TGTGCCAGCCGAAGGACAGGGTCGGGTGGCTACACCTTC. It is translated as CASRRTGSGGYTF.

V and J are TRBV5-5 and TRBJ2-3, with TRBD2 matching over 11 bases. The V gene's germline CDR1 is SGHKS and CDR2 YYEKEE (reference sequence). With V trimmed by 2 bases and J by 2 bases, 7 bases remained unmatched. There are 17 residues in the CDR3. In DNA form, the CDR3 reads TGTGCCAGCAGCTTTAAATCTAGCGGGGGGCCCACAGATACGCAGTATTTT. Translating it yields CASSFKSSGGPTDTQYF.

V and J are TRBV2 and TRBJ2-5; D is unresolved. Germline CDR1 and CDR2: SNHLY and FYNNEI. The CDR3 spans 10 residues. The V and J ends lost 8 bases and 5 bases respectively, with 6 bases between them. The chain's CDR3 is CASQRETQYF. The CDR3, as DNA: TGTGCCAGCCAACGGGAGACCCAGTACTTC.

This clone was seen only a few times. This rearrangement joins TRBV18 to TRBJ2-7; D perhaps matches TRBD2 (5 bases). Germline V CDR1 and CDR2: KGHSH, LQKENI. The V and J ends lost 1 base and 3 bases respectively, with 16 bases between them. This CDR3 comprises 16 residues. For the CDR3, the DNA is TGTGCCAGCTCACCACTTCGTGGTAGCGACTACTACGAGCAGTACTTC. Translation gives CASSPLRGSDYYEQYF.

V is TRBV9 and J is TRBJ2-1; no reliable D call. V lost 1 base and J lost 8, with 10 bases in between. The CDR3 totals 13 residues. Germline V lookup: CDR1 SGDLS, CDR2 YYNGEE. The CDR3 nucleotides read TGTGCCAGCAGCGTACTCCAGTTCGATGAGCAGTTCTTC. Translated, it gives CASSVLQFDEQFF. Supplemented by reference TRBV9 and TRBJ2-1, the full variable domain reads DSGVTQTPKHLITATGQRVTLRCSPRSGDLSVYWYQQSLDQGLQFLIQYYNGEERAKGNILERFSAQQFPDLHSELNLSSLELGDSALYFCASSVLQFDEQFFGPGTRLTVL.

The chain joins TRBV5-6 to TRBJ1-1, with 7 bases that match TRBD1. V lost 2 bases to trimming and J lost 8 bases; unmatched junction nucleotides: 6. CDR1 and CDR2 (germline): SGHDT, YYEEEE. This CDR3 contains 13 residues. In DNA form, the CDR3 reads TGTGCCAGCAGCTTTGACAGGGTCCAAGAAGCTTTCTTT. Translated, it gives CASSFDRVQEAFF.

The rearrangement joins TRBV10-3 to TRBJ2-2; a possible D gene is TRBD2 (6 bases). Per germline, CDR1 ENHRY and CDR2 SYGVKD. V was shortened by 4 bases and J by 3 bases, with 15 bases between the two germline ends. The CDR3 has 16 residues. DNA of the CDR3: TGTGCCATCAGTGCCTCCTCTAGCGCCGACACCGGGGAGCTGTTTTTT. Its protein is CAISASSSADTGELFF.

V gene TRBV18 combines with J gene TRBJ2-5; 7 positions agree with TRBD1. Germline assignment: CDR1 KGHSH and CDR2 LQKENI. Losses at the gene ends were 1 base for V and 5 bases for J; bases not matched to a gene: 4. CDR3 length equals 14 residues. CDR3 sequence reads: CASSPLGGAETQYF. Written as DNA, the CDR3 is TGTGCCAGCTCACCACTAGGGGGCGCGGAGACCCAGTACTTC.

This sequence joins TRBV7-8 and TRBJ2-1, with 12 nucleotides matching TRBD2. The germline gives CDR1 SGHVS, CDR2 FQNEAQ. Trimming took 1 base from V and 0 from J; bases not matched to a gene: 7. The CDR3 sequence is 19 residues long. CDR3 amino acids: CASSLELAGGLSSYNEQFF. The CDR3 DNA reads TGTGCCAGCAGCTTAGAACTAGCGGGGGGCCTAAGCTCCTACAATGAGCAGTTCTTC.

The genes are TRBV5-1 and TRBJ2-6; perhaps TRBD2 as D (5 bases). The germline V gene has CDR1 SGHRS and CDR2 YFSETQ. Trimming shortened V by 0 bases and J by 2 bases, and 12 bases separated the two germline ends. CDR3 length: 17 amino acids. For the CDR3, the DNA is TGCGCCAGCAGCTTGGGAGGAAGCGGCACTGGGGCCAACGTCCTGACTTTC. Translating gives CASSLGGSGTGANVLTF.

The chain is built from TRBV19 and TRBJ1-2; a weak D match, TRBD1 (6 bases). The CDR3 length is 15 residues. Trimming shortened V by 2 bases and J by 2 bases, and 12 bases separated the two germline ends. Germline V gene sequence: CDR1 LNHDA, CDR2 SQIVND (reference sequence). CDR3 sequence: CASSITGTPNYGYTF. The DNA of the CDR3 is TGTGCCAGTAGTATAACGGGGACACCAAACTATGGCTACACCTTC.

This sequence joins TRBV5-1 and TRBJ1-1; D may be TRBD1 (6 bases). In germline, CDR1 is SGHRS, CDR2 YFSETQ. CDR3 length: 13 amino acids. The V end lost 3 bases, the J end lost 1 base, and 7 bases lay between the germline ends. The CDR3 nucleotides read TGCGCCAGCAGCTGGGGACAGAACACTGAAGCTTTCTTT. This codes for CASSWGQNTEAFF.

The chain uses TRBV5-1 and TRBJ2-5; TRBD1 matches 8 bases. The CDR3 length is 13 residues. Germline CDR1 is SGHRS and CDR2 is YFSETQ. Trimming removed 4 bases from V and 5 bases from J; junction bases left unmatched: 4. CDR3 sequence: CASSPGDRETQYF. CDR3 nucleotide sequence: TGCGCCAGCAGCCCGGGGGACAGGGAGACCCAGTACTTC. The full variable domain, rest sourced from reference TRBV5-1 and TRBJ2-5, is KAGVTQTPRYLIKTRGQQVTLSCSPISGHRSVSWYQQTPGQGLQFLFEYFSETQRNKGNFPGRFSGRQFSNSRSEMNVSTLELGDSALYLCASSPGDRETQYFGPGTRLLVL.

This clone was seen only once. The chain employs TRBV19 and TRBJ1-1; D gene unclear. The CDR3 extends over 14 amino acids. The germline gives CDR1 LNHDA, CDR2 SQIVND (reference sequence). V lost 3 bases to trimming and J lost 0 bases, with 8 bases between them. The CDR3 protein is CASSIDSVNTEAFF. The CDR3 coding sequence is TGTGCCAGTAGTATCGACTCAGTGAACACTGAAGCTTTCTTT.

This chain uses TRBV5-1 with TRBJ1-1, with a tentative D call TRBD1 (5 bases). Per the germline V gene, CDR1 is SGHRS and CDR2 is YFSETQ. The CDR3 length is 15 residues. V lost 0 bases to trimming and J lost 4 bases, with 13 bases between them. Written as DNA, the CDR3 is TGCGCCAGCAGCTTGGCCTCTGGGGGGGGCACTGAAGCTTTCTTT. This codes for CASSLASGGGTEAFF.

The J gene is TRBJ1-5, the V gene TRBV6-5; D uncertain. There are 15 residues in the CDR3. Trimming pared 7 bases from V and 5 bases from J, leaving 18 bases between. Germline CDR1 MNHEY, CDR2 SVGAGI. CDR3 sequence: CASTTGRTADQPQHF. DNA of the CDR3: TGTGCCAGCACCACCGGTAGAACTGCCGATCAGCCCCAGCATTTT.

The chain's CDR3 is CAWSGDNYQPQHF. The CDR3 region has the DNA TGTGCCTGGAGTGGGGACAATTATCAGCCCCAGCATTTT. The J gene is TRBJ1-5, the V gene TRBV30; a weak D match, TRBD1 (6 bases). Trimming took 1 base from V and 5 from J, leaving 9 bases between them. This CDR3 is built from 13 residues. CDR1 and CDR2 (germline): GTSNPN, SVGIG (reference sequence).

The chain joins TRBV6-5 to TRBJ2-7; D is possibly TRBD2 (7 bases). V lost 0 bases to trimming and J lost 4 bases, with 13 bases between them. CDR1 and CDR2 from the germline V gene are MNHEY and SVGAGI. The CDR3 spans 15 residues. CDR3 region: CASSYSWRGGYEQYF. For the CDR3, the DNA is TGTGCCAGCAGTTACTCCTGGAGGGGGGGGTACGAGCAGTACTTC.

This clone showed up just a few times. This rearrangement joins TRBV6-1 to TRBJ2-7, with TRBD2 as a possible D gene (6 bases). CDR3 length: 14 residues. V dropped 6 bases and J dropped 6 bases, with 18 bases sitting between them. Germline V gene sequence: CDR1 MNHNS, CDR2 SASEGT. The CDR3 is CASRTGGSSGEQYF. DNA of the CDR3: TGTGCCAGCAGGACCGGGGGAAGTTCCGGCGAGCAGTACTTC.

The chain carries TRBV19 and TRBJ2-5, with 9 bases lining up with TRBD2. The CDR3 has 15 amino acids. V lost 6 bases to trimming and J lost 0 bases; unmatched junction nucleotides: 5. Germline assignment: CDR1 LNHDA and CDR2 SQIVND (reference sequence). Here the CDR3 reads CASRERGAYQETQYF. In DNA form, the CDR3 reads TGTGCCAGTAGGGAGCGGGGGGCGTACCAAGAGACCCAGTACTTC. Full variable domain (outside the CDR3, taken from reference TRBV19 and TRBJ2-5): DGGITQSPKYLFRKEGQNVTLSCEQNLNHDAMYWYRQDPGQGLRLIYYSQIVNDFQKGDIAEGYSVSREKKESFPLTVTSAQKNPTAFYLCASRERGAYQETQYFGPGTRLLVL.

The rearrangement joins TRBV7-6 to TRBJ1-1; D is possibly TRBD1 (6 bases). Trimming removed 1 base from V and 5 bases from J, with 14 bases in between. Germline assignment: CDR1 SGHVS and CDR2 FNYEAQ. The CDR3 covers 15 residues. The CDR3 is CASSLVGGGGTEAFF. The CDR3 nucleotides read TGTGCCAGCAGCTTAGTAGGAGGGGGGGGTACTGAAGCTTTCTTT.

V gene TRBV5-1 combines with J gene TRBJ2-1; maybe TRBD2 (6 bases). Trimming removed 3 bases from V and 5 bases from J, with 12 bases in between. Germline CDR1 SGHRS, CDR2 YFSETQ. This CDR3 has 14 residues. In nucleotides, the CDR3 is TGCGCCAGCAGCTGGAGGGGACTCAACAATGAGCAGTTCTTC. Its protein is CASSWRGLNNEQFF. The full variable domain, with the rest looked up from reference TRBV5-1 and TRBJ2-1, is KAGVTQTPRYLIKTRGQQVTLSCSPISGHRSVSWYQQTPGQGLQFLFEYFSETQRNKGNFPGRFSGRQFSNSRSEMNVSTLELGDSALYLCASSWRGLNNEQFFGPGTRLTVL.

The gene calls are TRBV27 and TRBJ1-4, with a weak D call TRBD1 (5 bases). The V end lost 5 bases, the J end lost 0 bases, and 13 bases lay between the germline ends. The CDR3 contains 16 residues. Germline CDR1 reads MNHEY; CDR2 reads SMNVEV (reference sequence). This CDR3 is CASSRRTGATNEKLFF. The DNA of the CDR3 is TGTGCCAGCAGTCGGCGTACAGGAGCAACTAATGAAAAACTGTTTTTT.

This chain links TRBV11-1 with TRBJ1-3; D is possibly TRBD1 (6 bases). The CDR3 is 14 amino acids. Looked up from germline, CDR1 is SGHAT and CDR2 is FQDESV (reference sequence). Trimming left V 6 bases short and J 2 bases short, with 11 bases between. CDR3 sequence: CASSSDRTGNTIYF. For the CDR3, the DNA is TGTGCCAGCAGTTCCGACAGGACTGGAAACACCATATATTTT.

The rearrangement joins TRBV5-1 to TRBJ1-2; D not certain. Germline CDR1 reads SGHRS; CDR2 reads YFSETQ. The CDR3 spans 15 residues. V lost 0 bases, J lost 0 bases, and 9 bases lay in between. CDR3 amino acids: CASSLEGGTNYGYTF. The CDR3 bases are TGCGCCAGCAGCTTGGAGGGAGGGACTAACTATGGCTACACCTTC. Looking up the rest from reference TRBV5-1 and TRBJ1-2 gives the full variable domain: KAGVTQTPRYLIKTRGQQVTLSCSPISGHRSVSWYQQTPGQGLQFLFEYFSETQRNKGNFPGRFSGRQFSNSRSEMNVSTLELGDSALYLCASSLEGGTNYGYTFGSGTRLTVV.

The chain has TRBV29-1 and TRBJ2-5; 9 positions match TRBD2. Germline V lookup: CDR1 SQVTM, CDR2 ANQGSEA. The CDR3 loop spans 16 amino acids. J lost 5 bases, V lost 4 bases, and 14 bases had no gene match. The CDR3 is CSVGVPRGGVMETQYF. In DNA form, the CDR3 reads TGCAGCGTTGGAGTTCCTCGCGGGGGGGTAATGGAGACCCAGTACTTC.

The chain employs TRBV5-4 and TRBJ2-5; 8 nucleotides align to TRBD1. V gave up 3 bases and J gave up 4 bases; unmatched junction bases: 2. The V gene's germline CDR1 is SGHNT and CDR2 YYREEE (reference sequence). CDR3 size: 13 residues. CDR3 residues: CASSSTGVETQYF. The CDR3 DNA is TGTGCCAGCAGCTCGACAGGGGTAGAGACCCAGTACTTC.